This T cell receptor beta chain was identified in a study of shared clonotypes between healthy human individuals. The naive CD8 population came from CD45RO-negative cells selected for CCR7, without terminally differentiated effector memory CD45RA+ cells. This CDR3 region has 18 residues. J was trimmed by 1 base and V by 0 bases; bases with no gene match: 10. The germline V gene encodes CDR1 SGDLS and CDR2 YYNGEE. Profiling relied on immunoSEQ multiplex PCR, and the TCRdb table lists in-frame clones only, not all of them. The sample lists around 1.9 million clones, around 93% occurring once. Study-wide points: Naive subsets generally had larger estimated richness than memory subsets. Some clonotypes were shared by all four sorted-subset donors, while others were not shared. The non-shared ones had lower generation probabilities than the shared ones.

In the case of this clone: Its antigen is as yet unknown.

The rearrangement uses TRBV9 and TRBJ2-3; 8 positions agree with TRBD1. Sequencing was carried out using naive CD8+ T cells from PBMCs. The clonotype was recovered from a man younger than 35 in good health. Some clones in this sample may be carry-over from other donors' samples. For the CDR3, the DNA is TGTGCCAGCAGCGTAGGACGCGGGACAGGCTCGGGCACAGATACGCAGTATTTT. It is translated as CASSVGRGTGSGTDTQYF.